This T cell receptor (beta chain) was found in a study of identical twins. This clonotype has ten or more counts. Its specificity is unknown. The study's findings and limits: Among monozygotic twins, out-of-frame TCR alpha sharing exceeded what models predicted. Memory repertoires lacked the insertion deficit that abundant cord blood beta clonotypes showed. Among out-of-frame alpha sequences shared by twins, low generation probability occurred in excess. A cross-sectional statistical analysis, not follow-up of the same donors, supported the conclusions.

TCRdb reanalysed the 5' RACE reads using MiXCR and keeps one entry per CDR3 protein. Among about 250,000 distinct CDR3 sequences listed, roughly 8.7% were seen once. These data were also filed under a second study, of yellow fever vaccine responses in identical twins.

The sample was CD8+ T cells sorted from blood. The sequence was collected from a woman aged 18-29 years in good health.

This CDR3 reads CASSKDFNEQFF. CDR3 in DNA: TGTGCCAGCAGCAAAGATTTCAATGAGCAGTTCTTC. This chain joins TRBV21-1 and TRBJ2-1. TRBV21-1 has pseudogene status. The CDR3 covers 12 residues.